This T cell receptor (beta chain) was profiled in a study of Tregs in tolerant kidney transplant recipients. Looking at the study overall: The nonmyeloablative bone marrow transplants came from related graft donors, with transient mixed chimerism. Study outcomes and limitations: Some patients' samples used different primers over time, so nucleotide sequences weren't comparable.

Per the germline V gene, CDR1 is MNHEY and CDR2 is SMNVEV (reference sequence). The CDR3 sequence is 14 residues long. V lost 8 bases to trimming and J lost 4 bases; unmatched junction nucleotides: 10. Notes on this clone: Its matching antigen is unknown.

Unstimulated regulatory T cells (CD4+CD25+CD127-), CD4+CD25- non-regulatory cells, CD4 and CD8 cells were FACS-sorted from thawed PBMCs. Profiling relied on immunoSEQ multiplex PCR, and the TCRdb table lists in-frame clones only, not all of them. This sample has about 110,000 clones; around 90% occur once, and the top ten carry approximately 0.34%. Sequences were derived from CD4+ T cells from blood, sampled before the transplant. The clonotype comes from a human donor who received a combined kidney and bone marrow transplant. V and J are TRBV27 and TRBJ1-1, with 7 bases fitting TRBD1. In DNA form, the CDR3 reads TGTGCCAGCCGACAGGGACCGCAAAGCACTGAAGCTTTCTTT. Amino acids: CASRQGPQSTEAFF.